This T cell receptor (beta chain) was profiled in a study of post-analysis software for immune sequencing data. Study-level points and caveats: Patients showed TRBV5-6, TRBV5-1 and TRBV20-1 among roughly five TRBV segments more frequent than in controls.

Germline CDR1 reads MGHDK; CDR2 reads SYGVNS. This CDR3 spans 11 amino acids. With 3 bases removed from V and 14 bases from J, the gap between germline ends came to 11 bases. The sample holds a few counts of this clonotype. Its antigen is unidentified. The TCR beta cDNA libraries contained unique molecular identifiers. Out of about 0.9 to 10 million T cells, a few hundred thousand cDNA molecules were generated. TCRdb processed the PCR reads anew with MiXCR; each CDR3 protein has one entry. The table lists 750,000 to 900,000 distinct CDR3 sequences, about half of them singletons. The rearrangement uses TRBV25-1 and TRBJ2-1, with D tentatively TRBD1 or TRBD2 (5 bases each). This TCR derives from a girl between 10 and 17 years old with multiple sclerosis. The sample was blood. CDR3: CASSDGGRKFF. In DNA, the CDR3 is TGTGCCAGCAGTGATGGGGGACGGAAGTTCTTC. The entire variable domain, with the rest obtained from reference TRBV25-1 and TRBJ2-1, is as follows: EADIYQTPRYLVIGTGKKITLECSQTMGHDKMYWYQQDPGMELHLIHYSYGVNSTEKGDLSSESTVSRIRTEHFPLTLESARPSHTSQYLCASSDGGRKFFGPGTRLTVL.